Listed below are T cell receptor beta chains from one sample, sequenced in a study of blood T cell repertoires in COVID-19. The data were produced by immunoSEQ multiplex PCR, yet TCRdb's version contains in-frame clones alone and is incomplete. The table lists some 190,000 clones, 80% to 90% of them singletons. Sequencing was performed on peripheral blood. These receptors all stem from a man aged 18 to 30 with active or convalescent COVID-19. CDR3s include the opening cysteine and the closing phenylalanine or tryptophan. A D gene is named only where the DNA matches it firmly. Size is stated for part of the rows, as once, few or many counts, or as a class when the clone is expanded.

J gene: TRBJ2-4
D gene: TRBD1
V gene: TRBV4-1
clone size: -
CDR3 protein: CASSQPRDRGTIQYF
CDR3 DNA: TGCGCCAGCAGCCAACCAAGAGACAGGGGGACCATTCAGTACTTC

J gene: TRBJ1-1
D gene: -
V gene: TRBV29-1
clone size: -
CDR3 protein: CSVELEGVTEAFF
CDR3 DNA: TGCAGCGTTGAATTGGAGGGAGTAACTGAAGCTTTCTTT

J gene: TRBJ2-5
D gene: TRBD2
V gene: TRBV6-2/TRBV6-3
clone size: once
CDR3 protein: CASSGLAGIWTQYF
CDR3 DNA: TGTGCCAGCAGCGGACTAGCGGGAATTTGGACCCAGTACTTC

J gene: TRBJ1-5
D gene: -
V gene: TRBV11-2
clone size: -
CDR3 protein: CASSLVGGQPQHF
CDR3 DNA: TGTGCCAGCAGCTTAGTGGGAGGTCAGCCCCAGCATTTT

J gene: TRBJ2-1
D gene: -
V gene: TRBV4-3
clone size: -
CDR3 protein: CASSQILATYNEQFF
CDR3 DNA: TGCGCCAGCAGCCAAATTTTAGCTACCTACAATGAGCAGTTCTTC

J gene: TRBJ1-5
D gene: TRBD1
V gene: TRBV19
clone size: -
CDR3 protein: CASSSRDRAGQPQHF
CDR3 DNA: TGTGCCAGTAGTTCCCGGGACAGGGCGGGGCAGCCCCAGCATTTT

J gene: TRBJ2-3
D gene: TRBD1
V gene: TRBV5-6
clone size: -
CDR3 protein: CASRQQGGADTQYF
CDR3 DNA: TGTGCCAGCAGACAACAGGGGGGAGCAGATACGCAGTATTTT

J gene: TRBJ1-2
D gene: -
V gene: TRBV4-1
clone size: -
CDR3 protein: CASSQDEGAGRYGYTF
CDR3 DNA: TGCGCCAGCAGCCAAGACGAAGGGGCAGGGCGCTATGGCTACACCTTC

J gene: TRBJ1-2
D gene: TRBD1
V gene: TRBV6-1
clone size: -
CDR3 protein: CASSETGAYGYTF
CDR3 DNA: TGTGCCAGCAGTGAAACAGGGGCCTATGGCTACACCTTC

J gene: TRBJ1-2
D gene: -
V gene: TRBV30
clone size: -
CDR3 protein: CAWSGGGAGYTF
CDR3 DNA: TGTGCCTGGAGCGGGGGGGGAGCTGGCTACACCTTC

J gene: TRBJ1-1
D gene: -
V gene: TRBV7-8
clone size: -
CDR3 protein: CASSRYRAEAFF
CDR3 DNA: TGTGCCAGCAGCCGCTACCGGGCTGAAGCTTTCTTT

J gene: TRBJ1-5
D gene: -
V gene: TRBV5-8
clone size: -
CDR3 protein: CASSSAPGGNQPQHF
CDR3 DNA: TGTGCCAGCAGCTCCGCCCCGGGGGGGAATCAGCCCCAGCATTTT

J gene: TRBJ1-6
D gene: -
V gene: TRBV7-2
clone size: few
CDR3 protein: CASSLVGQGGSPLHF
CDR3 DNA: TGTGCCAGCAGCTTAGTTGGGCAGGGAGGGTCACCCCTCCACTTT

J gene: TRBJ2-7
D gene: TRBD2
V gene: TRBV27
clone size: -
CDR3 protein: CASSNVAGVGYEQYF
CDR3 DNA: TGTGCCAGCTCGAATGTAGCGGGAGTAGGTTACGAGCAGTACTTC

J gene: TRBJ1-3
D gene: -
V gene: TRBV18
clone size: -
CDR3 protein: CASSQIQANSGNTIYF
CDR3 DNA: TGTGCCAGCTCACAAATCCAAGCAAACTCTGGAAACACCATATATTTT

J gene: TRBJ2-1
D gene: TRBD1
V gene: TRBV30
clone size: once
CDR3 protein: CAWSPGQGSYGQFF
CDR3 DNA: TGTGCCTGGAGCCCGGGACAGGGGTCTTATGGGCAGTTCTTC

J gene: TRBJ1-1
D gene: TRBD1
V gene: TRBV19
clone size: -
CDR3 protein: CASSTRQGLNTEAFF
CDR3 DNA: TGTGCCAGTAGTACCCGACAGGGGTTGAACACTGAAGCTTTCTTT

J gene: TRBJ1-2
D gene: TRBD1
V gene: TRBV12-3/TRBV12-4
clone size: -
CDR3 protein: CASRKTGIYGYTF
CDR3 DNA: TGTGCCAGCAGAAAGACAGGGATCTATGGCTACACCTTC

J gene: TRBJ2-1
D gene: TRBD2
V gene: TRBV6-1
clone size: -
CDR3 protein: CASSAPGLAGANEQFF
CDR3 DNA: TGTGCCAGCAGTGCGCCGGGACTAGCGGGAGCCAATGAGCAGTTCTTC

J gene: TRBJ2-7
D gene: -
V gene: TRBV11-2
clone size: -
CDR3 protein: CASSLDRPYEQYF
CDR3 DNA: TGTGCCAGCAGCTTAGACCGTCCCTACGAGCAGTACTTC

J gene: TRBJ2-7
D gene: TRBD1
V gene: TRBV10-2
clone size: -
CDR3 protein: CASRAGQEAYEQYF
CDR3 DNA: TGCGCCAGCAGGGCCGGACAGGAGGCCTACGAGCAGTACTTC

J gene: TRBJ1-2
D gene: TRBD1
V gene: TRBV27
clone size: few
CDR3 protein: CASSFGTGLGYTF
CDR3 DNA: TGTGCCAGCAGTTTTGGGACAGGCCTTGGCTACACCTTC

J gene: TRBJ2-5
D gene: -
V gene: TRBV11-2
clone size: -
CDR3 protein: CASSLGARETQYF
CDR3 DNA: TGTGCCAGCAGCTTAGGGGCCAGGGAGACCCAGTACTTC

J gene: TRBJ2-5
D gene: -
V gene: TRBV5-1
clone size: -
CDR3 protein: CASSPPGETQYF
CDR3 DNA: TGCGCCAGCAGCCCTCCCGGGGAGACCCAGTACTTC

J gene: TRBJ2-7
D gene: TRBD2
V gene: TRBV25-1
clone size: -
CDR3 protein: CASSESGRASEQYF
CDR3 DNA: TGTGCCAGCAGTGAAAGCGGGAGGGCGAGTGAGCAGTACTTC

J gene: TRBJ2-7
D gene: TRBD2
V gene: TRBV5-1
clone size: -
CDR3 protein: CASSFGLAGAYEQYF
CDR3 DNA: TGCGCCAGCAGCTTTGGGCTAGCGGGGGCCTACGAGCAGTACTTC

J gene: TRBJ2-3
D gene: TRBD2
V gene: TRBV9
clone size: -
CDR3 protein: CASSQVGGSGLATQYF
CDR3 DNA: TGTGCCAGCAGCCAGGTTGGGGGGTCGGGACTAGCAACGCAGTATTTT

J gene: TRBJ1-2
D gene: -
V gene: TRBV4-1
clone size: -
CDR3 protein: CASSHPILGGLHGYTF
CDR3 DNA: TGCGCCAGCAGCCACCCCATTTTAGGGGGTTTACATGGCTACACCTTC

J gene: TRBJ2-7
D gene: TRBD2
V gene: TRBV27
clone size: -
CDR3 protein: CASRPSGGRAYEQYF
CDR3 DNA: TGTGCCAGCAGACCGTCGGGCGGGAGGGCGTACGAGCAGTACTTC

J gene: TRBJ2-1
D gene: TRBD1
V gene: TRBV6-5
clone size: once
CDR3 protein: CASRGQARNEQFF
CDR3 DNA: TGTGCCAGCAGAGGACAGGCTCGGAATGAGCAGTTCTTC

J gene: TRBJ2-7
D gene: TRBD2
V gene: TRBV6-2/TRBV6-3
clone size: -
CDR3 protein: CASSYLPLAAYSYEQYF
CDR3 DNA: TGTGCCAGCAGTTACCTACCACTAGCGGCGTACTCCTACGAGCAGTACTTC

J gene: TRBJ1-6
D gene: -
V gene: TRBV27
clone size: -
CDR3 protein: CASSSRAGLYNSPLHF
CDR3 DNA: TGTGCCAGCAGTTCCAGGGCGGGACTTTATAATTCACCCCTCCACTTT

J gene: TRBJ2-1
D gene: -
V gene: TRBV5-1
clone size: -
CDR3 protein: CASSLDARRDNEQFF
CDR3 DNA: TGCGCCAGCAGCTTGGACGCACGACGGGACAATGAGCAGTTCTTC

J gene: TRBJ1-2
D gene: -
V gene: TRBV20-1
clone size: -
CDR3 protein: CSARAQNGYTF
CDR3 DNA: TGCAGTGCTAGGGCCCAGAATGGCTACACCTTC